A selection of T cell receptor beta chains follows, all from one sample in a study of radiation and T cells in renal cell carcinoma. The protocol was immunoSEQ multiplex PCR, while the TCRdb copy is restricted to in-frame clones and leaves out a portion. Here the sample spans roughly 78,000 clones, about four fifths being singletons. The sample consisted of blood, taken from a patient whose treatment included radiotherapy and nephrectomy. The receptor set was obtained from a man in his fifties or sixties with renal cell carcinoma. Both conserved end residues are part of each CDR3. D genes are given only for firm matches. The size of a clone is reported for some rows only, either as once, few or many, or as a class for expanded clones.

D	J	size	V	CDR3	DNA
TRBD2	TRBJ2-1	many	TRBV29-1	CSAMRSGGNEQFF	TGCAGCGCTATGAGAAGCGGGGGCAATGAGCAGTTCTTC
TRBD2	TRBJ2-5	.	TRBV9	CASSVGPGGTSGRGAQETQYF	TGTGCCAGCAGCGTAGGTCCGGGTGGGACTAGCGGGAGAGGCGCCCAAGAGACCCAGTACTTC
.	TRBJ1-2	.	TRBV2	CASSEAGSAGLIGGYTF	TGTGCCAGCAGTGAAGCCGGGTCTGCAGGGTTAATTGGTGGCTACACCTTC
.	TRBJ1-1	.	TRBV27	CASSPGVSSFPFF	TGTGCCAGCAGTCCAGGGGTGTCTTCATTTCCTTTCTTT
.	TRBJ1-5	few	TRBV28	CAINHRGVGNQPQHF	TGTGCCATCAACCACCGGGGTGTCGGCAATCAGCCCCAGCATTTT
.	TRBJ2-7	once	TRBV4-2	CASSQALLTGGRTYEQYF	TGTGCCAGCAGCCAAGCCCTCCTTACGGGCGGGCGGACCTACGAGCAGTACTTC
.	TRBJ2-1	.	TRBV15	CATSRDFAGSTYNEQFF	TGTGCCACCAGCAGAGATTTTGCAGGGAGTACCTACAATGAGCAGTTCTTC
TRBD2	TRBJ2-7	once	TRBV13	CASSLRSGGFKREVSYEQYF	TGTGCCAGCAGCTTAAGGTCAGGAGGTTTTAAGCGGGAGGTCTCCTACGAGCAGTACTTC
.	TRBJ1-1	.	TRBV29-1	CSAYEWNTEAFF	TGCAGCGCCTACGAATGGAACACTGAAGCTTTCTTT
.	TRBJ1-2	.	TRBV9	CASSVGPTYGYTF	TGTGCCAGCAGCGTAGGACCGACCTATGGCTACACCTTC
.	TRBJ1-1	.	TRBV19	CATRGGGRTEAFF	TGTGCCACCCGAGGGGGGGGCAGAACTGAAGCTTTCTTT
.	TRBJ2-7	.	TRBV13	CASSFRNRRDEQYF	TGTGCCAGCAGCTTTCGGAACAGGAGGGACGAGCAGTACTTC
TRBD1	TRBJ2-3	few	TRBV7-9	CASDRAWSTDTQYF	TGTGCCAGCGACAGGGCCTGGAGCACAGATACGCAGTATTTT
.	TRBJ2-2	.	TRBV5-4	CASSHWRTGELFF	TGTGCCAGCAGTCATTGGAGGACCGGGGAGCTGTTTTTT
.	TRBJ1-3	.	TRBV5-1	CASSLLEESSGNTIYF	TGCGCCAGCAGCTTGCTAGAGGAGAGCTCTGGAAACACCATATATTTT
.	TRBJ2-1	few	TRBV11-1	CASSLPGPYNEQFF	TGTGCCAGCAGCTTACCGGGACCTTACAATGAGCAGTTCTTC
TRBD1	TRBJ1-2	.	TRBV10-2	CASTVEGDRGQGGYTF	TGCGCCAGCACGGTTGAGGGAGACAGGGGGCAGGGGGGCTACACCTTC
TRBD1	TRBJ2-3	.	TRBV6-6	CASSWDSGSTDTQYF	TGTGCCAGCAGTTGGGACAGTGGGAGCACAGATACGCAGTATTTT
TRBD1	TRBJ2-5	.	TRBV5-1	CASSSGQGYPDQETQYF	TGCGCCAGCAGCTCGGGACAGGGTTACCCAGACCAAGAGACCCAGTACTTC
.	TRBJ1-2	.	TRBV12-5	CASGLGPPSGTPNYGYTF	TGTGCTAGTGGTTTGGGGCCTCCCTCCGGGACGCCTAACTATGGCTACACCTTC
TRBD1	TRBJ2-7	few	TRBV4-3	CASSQGDSAHYEQYF	TGCGCCAGCAGCCAAGGGGACAGCGCACACTACGAGCAGTACTTC
TRBD2	TRBJ2-3	few	TRBV6-4	CASSDSGAGGLRAGDTQYF	TGTGCCAGCAGTGACTCCGGAGCGGGAGGGCTGAGGGCGGGAGATACGCAGTATTTT
.	TRBJ2-1	.	TRBV6-5	CASTPPPTRWDEQFF	TGTGCCAGCACCCCTCCCCCCACCCGGTGGGATGAGCAGTTCTTC
.	TRBJ1-2	few	TRBV2	CASSVYDPRGYTF	TGTGCCAGCAGTGTGTATGACCCGAGAGGCTACACCTTC
.	TRBJ1-1	.	TRBV10-1	CASSESSGITEAFF	TGCGCCAGCAGTGAGTCGTCGGGGATTACTGAAGCTTTCTTT
TRBD2	TRBJ2-7	.	TRBV6-5	CASSYRLAGGPDEQYF	TGTGCCAGCAGTTACCGACTAGCGGGAGGGCCCGACGAGCAGTACTTC
.	TRBJ1-6	.	TRBV2	CASSGQYNSPLHF	TGTGCCAGCAGCGGACAGTACAATTCACCCCTCCACTTT
.	TRBJ1-4	.	TRBV29-1	CSVGRATNEKLFF	TGCAGCGTTGGGCGGGCAACTAATGAAAAACTGTTTTTT
TRBD1	TRBJ2-1	.	TRBV19	CASSTGQGVISYNEQFF	TGTGCCAGTAGTACCGGACAGGGCGTAATTTCCTACAATGAGCAGTTCTTC
.	TRBJ1-4	few	TRBV29-1	CSVETTAPIEKLFF	TGCAGCGTTGAGACGACGGCGCCTATAGAAAAACTGTTTTTT
TRBD2	TRBJ2-7	.	TRBV4-1	CASSQVLTSGTIYEQYF	TGCGCCAGCAGCCAAGTTTTGACTAGCGGTACTATCTACGAGCAGTACTTC
.	TRBJ2-5	.	TRBV27	CASSFPAGTQYF	TGTGCCAGCAGTTTCCCAGCGGGGACCCAGTACTTC
TRBD2	TRBJ2-3	.	TRBV10-3	CATRGAGGPDTQYF	TGTGCGACCCGAGGAGCGGGAGGGCCTGATACGCAGTATTTT
.	TRBJ2-3	.	TRBV9	CASSVGVTDTQYF	TGTGCCAGCAGCGTAGGCGTGACAGATACGCAGTATTTT
.	TRBJ2-1	.	TRBV7-6	CASSFLTRANEQFF	TGTGCCAGCAGCTTTTTGACTAGGGCTAATGAGCAGTTCTTC
TRBD2	TRBJ2-3	.	TRBV10-3	CAISEGLATDTQYF	TGTGCCATCAGTGAGGGACTAGCGACAGATACGCAGTATTTT
TRBD2	TRBJ2-1	.	TRBV6-1	CASSESGTYYNEQFF	TGTGCCAGCAGCGAAAGCGGGACCTATTACAATGAGCAGTTCTTC
TRBD2	TRBJ2-6	.	TRBV15	CATSRDVAGARPFISGANVLTF	TGTGCCACCAGCAGAGATGTAGCGGGGGCGAGGCCCTTCATTTCTGGGGCCAACGTCCTGACTTTC
.	TRBJ2-7	.	TRBV28	CASSLHFLGREQYF	TGTGCCAGCAGTTTACATTTTTTAGGTCGCGAGCAGTACTTC
TRBD1	TRBJ1-1	.	TRBV18	CASSPRDRVAVAFF	TGTGCCAGCTCACCAAGGGACAGGGTCGCGGTAGCTTTCTTT
.	TRBJ1-5	.	TRBV2	CASSEALGGRNQPQHF	TGTGCCAGCAGTGAAGCGCTAGGGGGGCGCAATCAGCCCCAGCATTTT
TRBD1	TRBJ1-5	.	TRBV23-1	CASSQPDRDGPQHF	TGCGCCAGCAGTCAGCCGGACAGGGACGGGCCCCAGCATTTT